This TCR beta chain was recorded in a study of somatic mutations in cytotoxic T cells in rheumatoid arthritis. Using immunoSEQ multiplex PCR, the repertoire was profiled, and TCRdb retains in-frame clones only, with some absent. The sample lists almost 20,000 clones, 85% to 90% occurring once. This CDR3 is 15 amino acids long. Germline CDR1 is MNHEY and CDR2 is SVGAGI. V lost 6 bases and J lost 3; bases outside the gene matches: 10. Recruitment of healthy controls drew on blood donors, who had a median age of about 53 years (range roughly 20-80) and were about 55% female. This chain uses TRBV6-5 with TRBJ1-2; 7 nucleotides match TRBD1. The sequenced sample was CD8+ T cells sorted from blood. The receptor comes from a man in his forties or fifties in good health. The CDR3 spells CASSPRQGIYYGYTF. CDR3 coding DNA: TGTGCCAGCAGCCCCCGACAGGGAATTTACTATGGCTACACCTTC.